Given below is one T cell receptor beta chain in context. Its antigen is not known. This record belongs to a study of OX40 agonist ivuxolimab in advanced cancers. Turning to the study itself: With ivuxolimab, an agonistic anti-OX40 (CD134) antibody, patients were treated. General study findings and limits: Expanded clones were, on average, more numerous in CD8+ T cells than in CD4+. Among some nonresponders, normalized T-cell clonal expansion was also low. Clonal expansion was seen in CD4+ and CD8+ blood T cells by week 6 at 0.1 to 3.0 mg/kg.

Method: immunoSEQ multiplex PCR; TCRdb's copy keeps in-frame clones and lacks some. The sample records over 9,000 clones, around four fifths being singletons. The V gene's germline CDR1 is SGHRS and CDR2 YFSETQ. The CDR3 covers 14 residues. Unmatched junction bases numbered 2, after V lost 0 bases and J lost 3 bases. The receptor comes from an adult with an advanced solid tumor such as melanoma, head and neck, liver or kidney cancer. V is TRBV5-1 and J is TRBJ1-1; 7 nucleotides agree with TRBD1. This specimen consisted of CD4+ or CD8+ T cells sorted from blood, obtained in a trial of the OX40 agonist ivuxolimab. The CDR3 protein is CASSLAGGYTEAFF. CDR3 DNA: TGCGCCAGCAGCTTGGCAGGGGGGTACACTGAAGCTTTCTTT.